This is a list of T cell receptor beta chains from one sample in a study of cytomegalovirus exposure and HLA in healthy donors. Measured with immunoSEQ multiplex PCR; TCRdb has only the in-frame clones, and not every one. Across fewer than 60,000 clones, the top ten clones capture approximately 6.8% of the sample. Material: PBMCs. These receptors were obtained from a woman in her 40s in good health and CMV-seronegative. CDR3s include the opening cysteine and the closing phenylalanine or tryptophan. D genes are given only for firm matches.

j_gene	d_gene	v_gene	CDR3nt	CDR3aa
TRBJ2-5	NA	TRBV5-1	TGCGCCAGCAGCTTGGACTTTCAAGAGACCCAGTACTTC	CASSLDFQETQYF
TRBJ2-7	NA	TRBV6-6	TGTGCCAGCAGTTACGGACACCGGTGGGAGCAGTACTTC	CASSYGHRWEQYF
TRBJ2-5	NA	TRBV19	TGTGCCAGTAGCCTAGGTACTTCCTGGGAGACCCAGTACTTC	CASSLGTSWETQYF
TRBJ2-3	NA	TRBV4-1	TGCGCCAGCAGCCAAGAGCCCAGCGGGCCCAGCACAGATACGCAGTATTTT	CASSQEPSGPSTDTQYF
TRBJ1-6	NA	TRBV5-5	TGTGCCAGCAGCATCCTCCAATCAGGTTCACCCCTACACTTT	CASSILQSGSPLHF
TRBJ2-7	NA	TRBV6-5	TGTGCCAGCACCCCGGAAAGGAGAACCTACGAGCAGTACTTC	CASTPERRTYEQYF
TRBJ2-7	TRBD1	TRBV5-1	TGCGCCAGCAGCTTAACAGGGGTGGGAGAGCAGTACTTC	CASSLTGVGEQYF
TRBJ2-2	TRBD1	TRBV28	TGTGCCAGCAGTTTGGGGACAGCTAACACCGGGGAGCTGTTTTTT	CASSLGTANTGELFF
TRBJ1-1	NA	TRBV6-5	TGTGCCAGCAGAGAAGGGGGAAGCACTGAAGATTTCTTT	CASREGGSTEDFF
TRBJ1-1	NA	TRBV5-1	TGCGCCAGCTACCCACAGGGTACGAACACTGAAGCTTCCTTT	CASYPQGTNTEASF
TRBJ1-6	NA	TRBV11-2	TGTGCCAGCAGCTTAGATCCGGGGCGGGATTGGGCACCCCTCCACTTT	CASSLDPGRDWAPLHF
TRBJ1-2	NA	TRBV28	TGTGCCAGCAGCCCAGGGCTCGGCTACACCTTC	CASSPGLGYTF
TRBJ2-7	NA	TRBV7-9	TGTGCCAGCAGCTTATGGAGTTCGGGAAAAGGAGCCTACGAGCAGTACTTC	CASSLWSSGKGAYEQYF
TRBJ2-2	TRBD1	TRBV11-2	TGTGCCAGCAGCCATCCGGGACAGGGTAACACCGGGGAGCTGTTTTTT	CASSHPGQGNTGELFF
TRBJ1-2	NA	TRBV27	TGTGCCAGCAGTACCCAAAGGGGACTATTGGGCTACACCTTC	CASSTQRGLLGYTF
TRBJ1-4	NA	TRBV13	TGTGCCAGCAGCCCTAACAGGGTGACGACTAATGAAAAACTGTTTTTT	CASSPNRVTTNEKLFF
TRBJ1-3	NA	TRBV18	TGTGCCAGCTCACCACCGCCGGACAGCGGAAACACCATATATTTT	CASSPPPDSGNTIYF
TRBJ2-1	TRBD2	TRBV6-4	TGTGCCAGCAGTGAACAATTTAGCGGGGGGGCCTACAATGAGCAGTTCTTC	CASSEQFSGGAYNEQFF
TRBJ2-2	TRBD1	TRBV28	TGTGCCAGCCCAATCGGGCGGGACAGGGGGCTAGCGGCCTCTGATACCGGGGAGCTGTTTTTT	CASPIGRDRGLAASDTGELFF
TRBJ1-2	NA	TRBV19	TGTGCCAGTAGTCGTGACATTCAACGCGGCTACACCTTC	CASSRDIQRGYTF
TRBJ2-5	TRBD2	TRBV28	TGTGCCAGCAGTTTAGAAGCTAGCGGGGGGGGCAGGGAGACCCAGTACTTC	CASSLEASGGGRETQYF
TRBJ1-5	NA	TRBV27	TGTGCCAGCAGCGACGGGAAGAATCAGCACCAGCATTTT	CASSDGKNQHQHF
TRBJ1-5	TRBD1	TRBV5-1	TGCGCCAGCAGCCCCCGGGACAGGGCCGGCAATCAGCCCCAGCATTTT	CASSPRDRAGNQPQHF
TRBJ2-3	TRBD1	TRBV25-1	TGTGCCAGCAGTGAAACCACGGACAGGATTAGCACAGATACGCAGTATTTT	CASSETTDRISTDTQYF
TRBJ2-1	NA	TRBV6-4	TGTGCCAGCAGTACCGACCACTCTTCGACATACAATGAGCAGTTCTTC	CASSTDHSSTYNEQFF
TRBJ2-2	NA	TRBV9	TGTGCCAGCAGCTCCCATATGGGGGGGCGGGGGACCGGGGAGCTGTTTTTT	CASSSHMGGRGTGELFF
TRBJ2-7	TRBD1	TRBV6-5	TGTGCCAGCAGTTACGGGGGTCCGGGACAGGCCTACGAGCAGTACTTC	CASSYGGPGQAYEQYF
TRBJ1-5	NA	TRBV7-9	TGTGCCAGCGGGGGGGGGCAAGGCAATCAGCCCCAGCATTTT	CASGGGQGNQPQHF
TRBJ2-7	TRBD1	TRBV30	TGTGCCTGTAACAGGGGGACGTACGAGCAGTACTTC	CACNRGTYEQYF
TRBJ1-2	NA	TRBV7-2	TGTGCCAGCAGCTTAGATGGGGCGAACTATGGCTACACCTTC	CASSLDGANYGYTF